The rows below give T cell receptor beta chains drawn from one sample of a study of blood T cell repertoires in COVID-19. Libraries were prepared by immunoSEQ multiplex PCR; TCRdb keeps only in-frame clonotypes and omits some of them. The top ten hold around 4% of the sample, which has some 250,000 clones, roughly 90% seen once. The sequenced sample consisted of PBMCs or T cells enriched from blood (not recorded which). These receptors originate from a woman under 40 with acute COVID-19. The CDR3 runs from the conserved cysteine through the conserved F or W. D genes are given only for firm matches. A clone size is listed for some rows: how often the clone was seen (once, few, many), or a class if it is expanded.

size	D	V	J	DNA	CDR3
.	TRBD2	TRBV6-2/TRBV6-3	TRBJ2-7	TGTGCCAGCAGTTCCCCCCCAGCGGGGGAATACGAGCAGTACTTC	CASSSPPAGEYEQYF
.	.	TRBV30	TRBJ1-1	TGTGCCTACCAACGGGGGGCCGGCACTGAAGCTTTCTTT	CAYQRGAGTEAFF
once	.	TRBV6-2/TRBV6-3	TRBJ2-7	TGTGCCAGCAGCTCCATGACAGGTTTCTACGAGCAGTACTTC	CASSSMTGFYEQYF
.	.	TRBV7-6	TRBJ1-1	TGTGCCAGCAGCCCAGGACGGGGGAACGATGAAGCTTTCTTT	CASSPGRGNDEAFF
.	.	TRBV7-7	TRBJ2-2	TGTGCCAGCAGCTCTCTGCTACAGGGTCACGGGGAGCTGTTTTTT	CASSSLLQGHGELFF
.	TRBD2	TRBV23-1	TRBJ2-7	TGCGCCAGCATCCACGGGAGGCTCTACGAGCAGTACTTC	CASIHGRLYEQYF
.	TRBD2	TRBV9	TRBJ2-5	TGTGCCAGCAGCGTAGGATCGAGCGGGGGTTTCGAGACCCAGTACTTC	CASSVGSSGGFETQYF
.	TRBD1	TRBV28	TRBJ1-2	TGTGCCATTATACCGACAGGGTATAACTATGGCTACACCTTC	CAIIPTGYNYGYTF
.	.	TRBV29-1	TRBJ1-1	TGCAGCGTTGAGTCGGTTTGGAACACTGAAGCTTTCTTT	CSVESVWNTEAFF
few	.	TRBV18	TRBJ1-1	TGTGCCAGCTCACCAGGGGCGGGGGAAGTGGACACTGAAGCTTTCTTT	CASSPGAGEVDTEAFF
.	TRBD1	TRBV28	TRBJ1-1	TGTGCCAGTCTAACAGGGGGAAAAGCTTTCTTT	CASLTGGKAFF
.	.	TRBV7-2	TRBJ1-1	TGTGCCAGCAGCTTATTGGGGGGTACTGAAGCTTTCTTT	CASSLLGGTEAFF
.	TRBD1	TRBV4-3	TRBJ2-2	TGCGCCAGCAGCCAAGGGACAGGGGCCGGGGAGCTGTTTTTT	CASSQGTGAGELFF
.	.	TRBV7-9	TRBJ1-2	TGTGCCAGCATTGGCGGGAAGGGGAATGGCTACACCTTC	CASIGGKGNGYTF
.	.	TRBV30	TRBJ1-2	TGTGCCTGGAGCCACCGGGTTGTCGATGGCTACACCTTC	CAWSHRVVDGYTF
.	.	TRBV27	TRBJ2-1	TGTGCCAGCAGTCTTGACAGATCCAATGAGCAGTTCTTC	CASSLDRSNEQFF
.	TRBD1	TRBV3-1/TRBV3-2	TRBJ2-1	TGTGCCAGCAGCCACAACTGGGACAGGGCCTACAATGAGCAGTTCTTC	CASSHNWDRAYNEQFF
.	TRBD1	TRBV5-1	TRBJ1-2	TGCGCCAGCAGCTTGGGCGGACAGGGGGCTAACTATGGCTACACCTTC	CASSLGGQGANYGYTF
.	.	TRBV5-1	TRBJ1-4	TGCGCCAGCGGCGCGGGGGGCACTGAAAAACTGTTTTTT	CASGAGGTEKLFF
.	TRBD1	TRBV2	TRBJ2-5	TGTGCCAGCGGGACAGAACAAGAGACCCAGTACTTC	CASGTEQETQYF
.	.	TRBV15	TRBJ2-7	TGTGCCACCAAAGACTATCCGGGGGCCTACGAGCAGTACTTC	CATKDYPGAYEQYF
.	TRBD1	TRBV19	TRBJ1-6	TGTGCCAGTAGAAGCGACAGGGGGGATTATAATTCACCCCTCCACTTT	CASRSDRGDYNSPLHF
.	TRBD1	TRBV6-6	TRBJ1-2	TGTGCCAGCGGGCCGGGACAGGGAATATTTGGCTACACCTTC	CASGPGQGIFGYTF
.	TRBD1	TRBV9	TRBJ2-7	TGTGCCAGCAGCCCACCGGACAGGGTATATGAGCAGTACTTC	CASSPPDRVYEQYF
.	.	TRBV5-1	TRBJ1-2	TGCGCCAGCAGCCAAGGGGCCGGAGGGTCTGGCTACACCTTC	CASSQGAGGSGYTF
.	.	TRBV11-2	TRBJ2-7	TGTGCCAGCAGCTTAGGGGATACGGGGTACGAGCAGTACTTC	CASSLGDTGYEQYF
few	TRBD1	TRBV19	TRBJ2-7	TGTGCCAGTAGTGGGGACAGTGGCTACGAGCAGTACTTC	CASSGDSGYEQYF
.	.	TRBV6-1	TRBJ1-5	TGTGCCAGCAGTGAAGATTCTGTCAGGGCCAGCAATCAGCCCCAGCATTTT	CASSEDSVRASNQPQHF